The following is a TCR beta chain sequence with its context. This table comes from immunoSEQ multiplex PCR, and its TCRdb copy is limited to in-frame clones, with some not included. Of around 76,000 clones in the sample, 90% were seen once. This specimen comes from a study of identifying expanded T cells in peripheral blood. Healthy donors had no documented immune events, such as infections, while sampled. V gave up 5 bases and J gave up 1 base; unmatched junction bases: 1. Germline CDR1 is SNHLY and CDR2 is FYNNEI. The CDR3 has 13 residues. The V call is TRBV2, the J call TRBJ2-7; TRBD1 matches at 8 bases. This receptor was taken from a person between 18 and 69 years old in good health. The sequenced sample consisted of blood. CDR3 coding DNA: TGTGCCAGCAGTACAGGGGGATCCTACGAGCAGTACTTC. Translating gives CASSTGGSYEQYF.